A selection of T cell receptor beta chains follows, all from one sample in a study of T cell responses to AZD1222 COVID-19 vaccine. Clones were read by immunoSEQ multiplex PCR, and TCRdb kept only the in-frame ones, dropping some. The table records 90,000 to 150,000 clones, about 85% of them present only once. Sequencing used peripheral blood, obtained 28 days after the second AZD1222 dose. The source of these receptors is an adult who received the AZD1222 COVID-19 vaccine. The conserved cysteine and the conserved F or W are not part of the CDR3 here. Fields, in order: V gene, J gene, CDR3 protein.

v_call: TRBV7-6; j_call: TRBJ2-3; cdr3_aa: ASSFRLAGLGTDTQY
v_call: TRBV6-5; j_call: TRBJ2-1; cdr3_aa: ASRLFGSSNEQF
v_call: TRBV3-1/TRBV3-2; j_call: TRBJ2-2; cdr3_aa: ASSPSTGRNTGELF
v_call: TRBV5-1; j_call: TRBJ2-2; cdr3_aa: ASSLLTGTGELF
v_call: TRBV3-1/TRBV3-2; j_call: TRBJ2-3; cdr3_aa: ASGLGTYSSTDTQY
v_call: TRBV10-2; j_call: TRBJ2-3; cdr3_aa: ASSESLTMRTDTQY
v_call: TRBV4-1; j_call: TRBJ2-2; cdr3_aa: ASSQDRGGPNTGELF
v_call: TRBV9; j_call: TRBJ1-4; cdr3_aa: ASSVSPGARANEKLF
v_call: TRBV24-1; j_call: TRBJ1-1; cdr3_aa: ATSELGRQNTEAF
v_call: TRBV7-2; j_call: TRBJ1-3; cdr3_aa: ASSSQGVSGNTIY
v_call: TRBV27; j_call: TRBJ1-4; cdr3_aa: ASSLSGSNEKLF
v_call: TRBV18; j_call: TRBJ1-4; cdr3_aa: ASSPSSRAEKLF
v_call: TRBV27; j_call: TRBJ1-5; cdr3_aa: ASSSYRSTNQPQH
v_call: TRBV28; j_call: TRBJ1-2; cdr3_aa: ASSFNRGSTGYT
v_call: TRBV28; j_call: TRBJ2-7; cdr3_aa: ASRSGGGLVGEQY
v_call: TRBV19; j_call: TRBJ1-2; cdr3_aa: ASRIPQQGNYGYT
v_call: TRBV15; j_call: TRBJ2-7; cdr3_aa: ATSREGGPYEQY
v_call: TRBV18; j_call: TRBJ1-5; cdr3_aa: ASSFQGRDQPQH